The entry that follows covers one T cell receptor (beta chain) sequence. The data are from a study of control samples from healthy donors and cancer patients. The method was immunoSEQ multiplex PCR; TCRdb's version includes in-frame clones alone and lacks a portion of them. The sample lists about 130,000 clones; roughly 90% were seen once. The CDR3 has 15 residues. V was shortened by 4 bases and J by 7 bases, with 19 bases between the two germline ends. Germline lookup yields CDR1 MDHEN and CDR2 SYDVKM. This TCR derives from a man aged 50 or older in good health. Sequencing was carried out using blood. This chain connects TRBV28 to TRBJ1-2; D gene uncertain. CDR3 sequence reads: CASSSARVLHPGYTF. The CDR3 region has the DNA TGTGCCAGCAGTTCCGCCCGAGTACTTCACCCTGGCTACACCTTC.